Described below is a single T cell receptor (beta chain) sequence and its context. The data were obtained in a study of blood T cell repertoires in COVID-19. Measured with immunoSEQ multiplex PCR; TCRdb has only the in-frame clones, and not every one. The table lists 120,000 or so clones, roughly 69% of them singletons. This TCR derives from a woman aged 65 to 85 with acute or convalescent COVID-19. Material for sequencing was peripheral blood.

The CDR3 loop reads CASSPRGSGRRGTGELFF. DNA of the CDR3: TGTGCCAGCAGCCCCCGAGGGAGCGGGAGGCGGGGCACCGGGGAGCTGTTTTTT. This chain joins TRBV9 and TRBJ2-2; 9 bases line up with TRBD2. This CDR3 is built from 18 residues. Germline values: CDR1 SGDLS, CDR2 YYNGEE. Trimming removed 4 bases from V and 4 bases from J; junction bases left unmatched: 14.